This TCR beta chain was profiled in a study of blood T cell repertoires in COVID-19. Background on the study: The study drew acute and convalescent COVID-19 samples from the United States, Italy and Spain. T cells, B-cell-depleted T cells, or PBMCs provided the cDNA or gDNA that served as material.

Germline values: CDR1 SGHRS, CDR2 YFSETQ. Trimming removed 5 bases at V and 5 bases at J, with 8 bases between. The CDR3 has 12 residues. As handled by the study authors: Reference gene primer amplification gave nucleated cell count estimates. This table comes from immunoSEQ multiplex PCR, and its TCRdb copy is limited to in-frame clones, with some not included. V and J calls and clone size are copied from that table; D and trimming were computed from the DNA. The table shows about 100,000 clones, with around four fifths occurring only once. The genes are TRBV5-1 and TRBJ2-1; D not certain. The source of this sequence is a man in his fifties with active or convalescent COVID-19. The sequenced sample was peripheral blood. DNA for the CDR3: TGCGCCAGCAGAAACTCAAACAATGAGCAGTTCTTC. It encodes CASRNSNNEQFF. The full variable domain, with the rest looked up from reference TRBV5-1 and TRBJ2-1, is KAGVTQTPRYLIKTRGQQVTLSCSPISGHRSVSWYQQTPGQGLQFLFEYFSETQRNKGNFPGRFSGRQFSNSRSEMNVSTLELGDSALYLCASRNSNNEQFFGPGTRLTVL.